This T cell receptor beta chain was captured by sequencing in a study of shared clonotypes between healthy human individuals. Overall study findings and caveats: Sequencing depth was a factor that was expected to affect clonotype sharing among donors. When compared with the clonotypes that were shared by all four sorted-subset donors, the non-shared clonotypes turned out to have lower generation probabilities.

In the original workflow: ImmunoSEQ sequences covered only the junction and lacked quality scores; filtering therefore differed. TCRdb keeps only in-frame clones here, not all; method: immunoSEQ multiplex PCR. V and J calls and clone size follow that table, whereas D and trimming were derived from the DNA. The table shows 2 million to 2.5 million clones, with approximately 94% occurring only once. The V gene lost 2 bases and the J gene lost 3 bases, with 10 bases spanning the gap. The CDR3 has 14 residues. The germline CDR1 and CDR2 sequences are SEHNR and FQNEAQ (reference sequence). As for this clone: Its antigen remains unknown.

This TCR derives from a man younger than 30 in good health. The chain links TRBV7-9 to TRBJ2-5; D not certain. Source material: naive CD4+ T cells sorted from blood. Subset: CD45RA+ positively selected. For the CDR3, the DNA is TGTGCCAGCAGCTTACTAACATACGAAGAGACCCAGTACTTC. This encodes CASSLLTYEETQYF.